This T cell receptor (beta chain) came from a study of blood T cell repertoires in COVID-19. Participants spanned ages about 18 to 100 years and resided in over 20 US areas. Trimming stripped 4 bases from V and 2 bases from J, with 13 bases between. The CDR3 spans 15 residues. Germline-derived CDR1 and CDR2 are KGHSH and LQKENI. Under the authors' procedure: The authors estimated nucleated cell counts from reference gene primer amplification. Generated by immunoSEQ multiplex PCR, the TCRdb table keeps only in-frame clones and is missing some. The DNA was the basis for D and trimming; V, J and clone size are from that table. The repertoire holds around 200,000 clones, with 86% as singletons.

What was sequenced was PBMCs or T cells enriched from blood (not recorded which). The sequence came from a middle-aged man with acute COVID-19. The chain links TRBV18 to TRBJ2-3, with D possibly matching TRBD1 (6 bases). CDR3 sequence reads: CASSRGRQDTDTQYF. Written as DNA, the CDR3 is TGTGCCAGCTCACGGGGCCGACAGGACACAGATACGCAGTATTTT. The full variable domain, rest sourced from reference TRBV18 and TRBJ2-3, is NAGVMQNPRHLVRRRGQEARLRCSPMKGHSHVYWYRQLPEEGLKFMVYLQKENIIDESGMPKERFSAEFPKEGPSILRIQQVVRGDSAAYFCASSRGRQDTDTQYFGPGTRLTVL.